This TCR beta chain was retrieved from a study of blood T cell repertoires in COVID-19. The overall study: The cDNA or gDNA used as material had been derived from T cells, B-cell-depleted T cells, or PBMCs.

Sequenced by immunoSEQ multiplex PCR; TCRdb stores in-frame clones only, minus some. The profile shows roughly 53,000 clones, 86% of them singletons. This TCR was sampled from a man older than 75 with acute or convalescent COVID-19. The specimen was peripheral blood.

The CDR3 loop reads CASSQDLTPEGEAFF. The DNA for the CDR3 is TGTGCCAGCAGCCAAGATCTGACTCCGGAGGGTGAAGCTTTCTTT. The chain links TRBV4-2 to TRBJ1-1, with unresolved D. CDR1 is LGHNA and CDR2 is YNFKEQ in the germline V gene. Trimming removed 0 bases at V and 7 bases at J, with 15 bases between. CDR3 length: 15 residues.